This T cell receptor beta chain was found in a study of blood T cell repertoires in COVID-19. Data came from immunoSEQ multiplex PCR; TCRdb stores just in-frame clones and leaves some out. Among some 140,000 clones, 88% were seen once, and the ten largest hold 2% to 2.5%. V lost 2 bases to trimming and J lost 1 base, with 12 bases between them. This CDR3 spans 15 amino acids. Germline-derived CDR1 and CDR2 are LGHNA and YSLEER. The clonotype comes from a man between 65 and 80 years old with active COVID-19. Sequencing was done on a sample of peripheral blood. This chain uses TRBV4-3 with TRBJ2-7; D may be TRBD2 (5 bases). For the CDR3, the DNA is TGCGCCAGCAGCCAACAGAGCGGTTCATCCTACGAGCAGTACTTC. Translation: CASSQQSGSSYEQYF.